Below, 25 T cell receptor beta chains from the same sample are listed, as sequenced in a study of cytotoxic CD8 clonotypes in ibrutinib-treated CLL. TCRdb keeps only in-frame clones here, not all; method: immunoSEQ multiplex PCR. The sample consists of 150,000 or so clones, roughly 80% of them appearing once. Sequences were derived from PBMCs, sampled after 12 months of ibrutinib treatment. The receptors originated from a human donor with chronic lymphocytic leukemia.

The chain uses TRBV4-1 and TRBJ2-1; D is ambiguous. V was cut by 4 bases and J by 0 bases, with 13 bases left in between. Germline V gene lookup returns CDR1 MGHRA and CDR2 YSYEKL. The CDR3 has 16 amino acids. This CDR3 reads CASSRREESSYNEQFF. The CDR3 nucleotides are TGCGCCAGCAGCCGACGTGAGGAGAGCTCCTACAATGAGCAGTTCTTC.

This chain connects TRBV27 to TRBJ1-2, with D tentatively TRBD1 (6 bases). Germline-derived CDR1 and CDR2 are MNHEY and SMNVEV (reference sequence). CDR3 size: 12 residues. V was clipped by 2 bases and J by 7 bases, with 8 bases between them. This chain's CDR3 is CASSLGGGGYTF. In DNA, the CDR3 is TGTGCCAGCAGTTTAGGAGGGGGTGGCTACACCTTC.

This clone has a single count. This chain links TRBV29-1 with TRBJ2-1; D not resolved. The germline gives CDR1 SQVTM, CDR2 ANQGSEA. CDR3 length: 16 amino acids. V was cut by 3 bases and J by 1 base, with 16 bases left in between. This chain's CDR3 is CSVDLWPQTSYNEQFF. The CDR3 DNA is TGCAGCGTTGATCTTTGGCCGCAGACTTCCTACAATGAGCAGTTCTTC.

This sequence joins TRBV19 and TRBJ2-7, with 7 bases identical to TRBD1. Germline V CDR1 and CDR2: LNHDA, SQIVND (reference sequence). The J segment lost 0 bases and the V segment lost 6 bases, leaving 5 bases of the junction unmatched. The CDR3 has 14 amino acids. The CDR3 loop reads CASSTTGTSYEQYF. In DNA form, the CDR3 reads TGTGCCAGTAGCACGACAGGGACCTCCTACGAGCAGTACTTC.

This chain links TRBV10-3 with TRBJ1-1; tentative D call: TRBD1 (5 bases). The length of the CDR3 is 12 residues. Germline loops: CDR1 ENHRY, CDR2 SYGVKD. Trimming stripped 6 bases from V and 7 bases from J, with 12 bases between. As DNA, the CDR3 is TGTGCCATCAGAGCGGACAAACATGAAGCTTTCTTT. Its protein product is CAIRADKHEAFF.

The chain is built from TRBV19 and TRBJ1-2; 7 bases match TRBD1. The CDR3 runs to 14 residues. After removal of 4 bases from V and 1 base from J, the junction contained 3 bases not matched to a gene. Germline values: CDR1 LNHDA, CDR2 SQIVND (reference sequence). The CDR3 is CASSNWDSNYGYTF. Here the CDR3 DNA reads TGTGCCAGTAGTAACTGGGACAGTAACTATGGCTACACCTTC.

The sample holds one count of this clone. J is TRBJ2-1 and V is TRBV5-3; D gene unclear. TRBV5-3 is an ORF, and what it does is uncertain. The CDR3 length is 12 residues. Trimming left V 0 bases short and J 11 bases short, with 9 bases between. The DNA for the CDR3 is TGTGCCAGAAGCTTGGGGCGGCCCAAGCAGTTCTTC. As protein: CARSLGRPKQFF.

This chain links TRBV7-2 with TRBJ1-5; no clear D. The V end lost 1 base, the J end lost 4 bases, and 11 bases lay between the germline ends. CDR1 and CDR2 from the germline V gene are SGHTA and FQGNSA. The CDR3 spans 15 residues. The CDR3 loop reads CASSLGESANQPQHF. The CDR3 coding sequence is TGTGCCAGCAGCTTAGGGGAGAGTGCGAATCAGCCCCAGCATTTT.

The rearrangement joins TRBV6-1 to TRBJ2-3, with D perhaps matching TRBD2 (5 bases). V was shortened by 2 bases and J by 2 bases, with 20 bases between the two germline ends. This CDR3 region has 18 residues. Germline CDR1 reads MNHNS; CDR2 reads SASEGT. The CDR3 spells CASSELRATWEPTDTQYF. The CDR3 DNA is TGTGCCAGCAGTGAATTGCGAGCGACGTGGGAGCCCACAGATACGCAGTATTTT.

This chain uses TRBV5-1 with TRBJ2-7; D unresolved. This CDR3 spans 12 amino acids. Trimming left V 0 bases short and J 4 bases short, with 5 bases between. The V gene's germline CDR1 is SGHRS and CDR2 YFSETQ. CDR3 sequence (DNA): TGCGCCAGCAGCTTGGGGCTTTACGAGCAGTACTTC. Protein product: CASSLGLYEQYF. The entire variable domain, with the rest obtained from reference TRBV5-1 and TRBJ2-7, is as follows: KAGVTQTPRYLIKTRGQQVTLSCSPISGHRSVSWYQQTPGQGLQFLFEYFSETQRNKGNFPGRFSGRQFSNSRSEMNVSTLELGDSALYLCASSLGLYEQYFGPGTRLTVT.

The chain is built from TRBV5-1 and TRBJ1-1; unclear D gene. The CDR3 covers 14 residues. V lost 2 bases and J lost 4, with 12 bases in between. Germline lookup yields CDR1 SGHRS and CDR2 YFSETQ. CDR3 in DNA: TGCGCCAGCAGCTTCCTGAGGGTAGGCACTGAAGCTTTCTTT. Amino acids: CASSFLRVGTEAFF.

As to this clone: Other DNA sequences from this sample encode an identical CDR3 as well. V is TRBV28 and J is TRBJ2-6; D is undetermined. V was clipped by 2 bases and J by 3 bases, with 2 bases between them. Germline V lookup: CDR1 MDHEN, CDR2 SYDVKM. This CDR3 is 13 amino acids long. CDR3 bases: TGTGCCAGCAGTTTAAGTGGGGCCAACGTCCTGACTTTC. Translating gives CASSLSGANVLTF. Together with reference TRBV28 and TRBJ2-6, the CDR3 gives the full variable domain: DVKVTQSSRYLVKRTGEKVFLECVQDMDHENMFWYRQDPGLGLRLIYFSYDVKMKEKGDIPEGYSVSREKKERFSLILESASTNQTSMYLCASSLSGANVLTFGAGSRLTVL.

The rearrangement uses TRBV7-9 and TRBJ2-1, with 12 bases that match TRBD2. V lost 5 bases, J lost 6 bases, and 5 bases stayed unmatched. There are 15 residues in the CDR3. The germline gives CDR1 SEHNR, CDR2 FQNEAQ (reference sequence). CDR3 in amino acids: CASSQTSGRVNEQFF. The CDR3 region has the DNA TGTGCCAGCAGCCAGACTAGCGGGAGAGTCAATGAGCAGTTCTTC.

This sequence joins TRBV2 and TRBJ1-5, with D possibly matching TRBD1 (6 bases). CDR1 is SNHLY and CDR2 is FYNNEI in the germline V gene. The CDR3 consists of 15 residues. The germline V and J ends were trimmed by 7 bases and 0 bases, with 13 bases remaining between them. The CDR3: CASKGGGYSNQPQHF. CDR3 sequence (DNA): TGTGCCAGCAAGGGGGGGGGTTATAGCAATCAGCCCCAGCATTTT. Full variable domain (remainder filled in from reference TRBV2 and TRBJ1-5): EPEVTQTPSHQVTQMGQEVILRCVPISNHLYFYWYRQILGQKVEFLVSFYNNEISEKSEIFDDQFSVERPDGSNFTLKIRSTKLEDSAMYFCASKGGGYSNQPQHFGDGTRLSIL.

The V call is TRBV29-1, the J call TRBJ2-7; weak D call: TRBD1 (5 bases). Germline assignment: CDR1 SQVTM and CDR2 ANQGSEA. V gave up 2 bases and J gave up 7 bases, with 18 bases separating them. The CDR3 consists of 14 residues. DNA of the CDR3: TGCAGCGTTGAAAGGGGCCCATCCTCTGGGGAGCAGTACTTC. Encoded protein: CSVERGPSSGEQYF.

This clone was found once. The chain combines TRBV9 with TRBJ1-3; D is unresolved. Germline V CDR1 and CDR2: SGDLS, YYNGEE. There are 15 residues in the CDR3. Trimming shortened V by 6 bases and J by 0 bases, and 13 bases separated the two germline ends. The CDR3 nucleotides read TGTGCCAGCACCCCCCCTGGGAGCTCTGGAAACACCATATATTTT. This translates into CASTPPGSSGNTIYF.

The chain has TRBV19 and TRBJ2-5, with D unclear. This CDR3 is built from 13 residues. V lost 3 bases, J lost 5 bases, and 10 bases lay in between. The germline gives CDR1 LNHDA, CDR2 SQIVND (reference sequence). This CDR3 reads CASSMGRVETQYF. The CDR3, as DNA: TGTGCCAGTAGTATGGGTAGGGTTGAGACCCAGTACTTC. Variable domain in full (rest from reference TRBV19 and TRBJ2-5): DGGITQSPKYLFRKEGQNVTLSCEQNLNHDAMYWYRQDPGQGLRLIYYSQIVNDFQKGDIAEGYSVSREKKESFPLTVTSAQKNPTAFYLCASSMGRVETQYFGPGTRLLVL.

The rearrangement joins TRBV5-6 to TRBJ1-1, with 8 bases lining up with TRBD1. CDR1 is SGHDT and CDR2 is YYEEEE in the germline V gene. The CDR3 totals 14 residues. V gave up 4 bases and J gave up 2 bases; unmatched junction bases: 4. CDR3 protein: CASSPTGANTEAFF. The CDR3 bases are TGTGCCAGCAGCCCGACAGGGGCAAACACTGAAGCTTTCTTT.

This chain links TRBV28 with TRBJ2-7; D perhaps matches TRBD1 (5 bases). CDR3 length: 15 amino acids. Germline V gene data show CDR1 as MDHEN and CDR2 as SYDVKM. Trimming took 4 bases from V and 1 from J, leaving 14 bases between them. CDR3 residues: CASSSQGRASYEQYF. The CDR3 DNA reads as TGTGCCAGCAGTTCCCAGGGTAGAGCGTCCTACGAGCAGTACTTC.

V is TRBV11-3 and J is TRBJ2-7, with D perhaps TRBD2 (6 bases). V gave up 4 bases and J gave up 7 bases, with 23 bases separating them. This CDR3 spans 16 amino acids. Germline CDR1 is SGHNT and CDR2 is YENEEA. The CDR3 loop is CASSSGFVGGAEEQYF. The DNA of the CDR3 is TGTGCCAGCAGCTCGGGCTTTGTCGGGGGAGCGGAAGAGCAGTACTTC.

About this clone itself: An end of the junction does not agree with germline; a read error may underlie this. The chain links TRBV7-2 to TRBJ2-7; the match to TRBD1 covers 7 bases. The germline CDR1 and CDR2 sequences are SGHTA and FQGNSA. The CDR3 runs 12 residues. CDR3 sequence: CASSFAQGVQDF. The CDR3 bases are TGTGCCAGCAGCTTCGCGCAGGGGGTTCAGGACTTC.

The chain links TRBV6-1 to TRBJ2-7; D is perhaps TRBD1 (5 bases). The CDR3 has 14 amino acids. The germline CDR1 and CDR2 sequences are MNHNS and SASEGT. Trimming stripped 4 bases from V and 7 bases from J, with 17 bases between. This chain's CDR3 is CASSVRDSPLEQYF. As DNA, the CDR3 is TGTGCCAGCAGTGTCCGAGACAGCCCTCTAGAGCAGTACTTC.

V is TRBV19 and J is TRBJ2-3; 7 nucleotides agree with TRBD2. Germline V gives CDR1 LNHDA, CDR2 SQIVND (reference sequence). The CDR3 extends over 15 amino acids. Germline trimming cut 8 bases from V and 4 bases from J; bases unmatched to any gene: 12. This CDR3 is CASGSWAGVSDTQYF. Here the CDR3 DNA reads TGTGCCAGTGGGTCGTGGGCGGGAGTGTCAGATACGCAGTATTTT. Using reference TRBV19 and TRBJ2-3 for the parts outside the CDR3, the full variable domain is DGGITQSPKYLFRKEGQNVTLSCEQNLNHDAMYWYRQDPGQGLRLIYYSQIVNDFQKGDIAEGYSVSREKKESFPLTVTSAQKNPTAFYLCASGSWAGVSDTQYFGPGTRLTVL.

V and J are TRBV4-1 and TRBJ1-1; D is unclear. V shed 2 bases and J shed 4 bases, with 14 bases lying between them. Looked up from germline, CDR1 is MGHRA and CDR2 is YSYEKL. The CDR3 runs 15 residues. The CDR3: CASSQHTVIGTEAFF. The CDR3 nucleotides read TGCGCCAGCAGCCAACACACGGTAATCGGCACTGAAGCTTTCTTT.

The chain couples TRBV28 to TRBJ2-7; D perhaps matches TRBD2 (5 bases). The CDR3 runs to 15 residues. Trimming took 7 bases from V and 1 from J, leaving 17 bases between them. CDR1 MDHEN and CDR2 SYDVKM come from the germline V gene. CDR3 coding DNA: TGTGCCAGCACAACGGGGATGAGGGTGTCCTACGAGCAGTACTTC. Protein sequence: CASTTGMRVSYEQYF.